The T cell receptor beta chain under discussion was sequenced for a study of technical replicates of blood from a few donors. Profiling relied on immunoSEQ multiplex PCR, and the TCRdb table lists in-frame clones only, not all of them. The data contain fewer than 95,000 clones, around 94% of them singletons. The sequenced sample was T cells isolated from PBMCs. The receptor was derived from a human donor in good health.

The DNA of the CDR3 is TGTGCCAGCAGCCCCTTTGCGGGTGCTAACTATGGCTACACCTTC. It encodes CASSPFAGANYGYTF. This rearrangement joins TRBV27 to TRBJ1-2; D ambiguous. Trimming took off 6 bases at V and 0 bases at J, with 14 bases between the two ends. CDR3 size: 15 residues. Germline values: CDR1 MNHEY, CDR2 SMNVEV (reference sequence).